This T cell receptor (beta chain) was obtained from a study of a mutant IDH1 vaccine in newly diagnosed glioma. Trimming left V 1 base short and J 0 bases short, with 9 bases between. The CDR3 sequence is 15 residues long. Germline CDR1 is SGHRS and CDR2 is YFSETQ. As concerns this clone: Its matching antigen is unknown.

This table comes from immunoSEQ multiplex PCR, and its TCRdb copy is limited to in-frame clones, with some not included. The table includes tens of thousands of clones, approximately 78% detected once. Stated time point: week 23, last vaccination. A 20-mer mutant IDH1 peptide at 300 ug was injected subcutaneously with topical imiquimod. The V gene is TRBV5-1, the J gene TRBJ2-3, with a possible D match to TRBD1 (5 bases). The receptor was derived from a woman aged 40 to 55 with glioma. Some clones in this sample may be carry-over from other donors' samples. Material: PBMCs, obtained from a glioma patient whose treatment included an IDH1 peptide vaccine. CDR3 sequence: CASSLTDISTDTQYF. DNA of the CDR3: TGCGCCAGCAGCTTGACGGACATTAGCACAGATACGCAGTATTTT.